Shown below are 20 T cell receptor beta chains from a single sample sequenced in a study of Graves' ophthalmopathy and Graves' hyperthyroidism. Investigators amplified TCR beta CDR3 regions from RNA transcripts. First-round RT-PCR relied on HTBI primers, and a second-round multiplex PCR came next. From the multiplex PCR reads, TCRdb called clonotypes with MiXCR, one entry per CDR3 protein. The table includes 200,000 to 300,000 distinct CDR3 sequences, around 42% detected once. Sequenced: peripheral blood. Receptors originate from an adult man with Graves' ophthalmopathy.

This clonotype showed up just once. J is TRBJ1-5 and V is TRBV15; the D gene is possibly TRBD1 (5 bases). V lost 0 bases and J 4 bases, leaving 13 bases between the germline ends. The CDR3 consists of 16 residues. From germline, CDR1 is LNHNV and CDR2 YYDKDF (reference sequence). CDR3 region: CATSRDKAGFNQPQHF. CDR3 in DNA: TGTGCCACCAGCAGAGATAAGGCAGGGTTTAATCAGCCCCAGCATTTT. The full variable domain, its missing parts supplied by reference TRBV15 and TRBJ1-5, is DAMVIQNPRYQVTQFGKPVTLSCSQTLNHNVMYWYQQKSSQAPKLLFHYYDKDFNNEADTPDNFQSRRPNTSFCFLDIRSPGLGDTAMYLCATSRDKAGFNQPQHFGDGTRLSIL.

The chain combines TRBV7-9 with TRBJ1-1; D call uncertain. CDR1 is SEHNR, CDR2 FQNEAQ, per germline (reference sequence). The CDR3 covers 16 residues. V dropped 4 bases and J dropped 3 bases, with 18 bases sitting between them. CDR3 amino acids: CASSSIRTRLDTEAFF. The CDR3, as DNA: TGTGCCAGCAGCTCCATTCGGACCCGGCTGGACACTGAAGCTTTCTTT.

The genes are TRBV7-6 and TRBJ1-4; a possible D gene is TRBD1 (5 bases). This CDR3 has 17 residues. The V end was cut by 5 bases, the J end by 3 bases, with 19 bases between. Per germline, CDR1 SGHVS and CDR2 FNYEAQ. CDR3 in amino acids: CASSSRQWKVANEKLFF. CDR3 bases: TGTGCCAGCAGCAGCCGACAGTGGAAAGTCGCTAATGAAAAACTGTTTTTT.

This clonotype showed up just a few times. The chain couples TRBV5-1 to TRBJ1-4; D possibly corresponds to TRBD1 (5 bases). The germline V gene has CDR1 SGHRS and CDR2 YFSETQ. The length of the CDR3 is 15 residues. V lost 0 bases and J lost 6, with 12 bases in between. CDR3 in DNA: TGCGCCAGCAGCTTGGGGGCCGGGACCGATGAAAAACTGTTTTTT. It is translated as CASSLGAGTDEKLFF.

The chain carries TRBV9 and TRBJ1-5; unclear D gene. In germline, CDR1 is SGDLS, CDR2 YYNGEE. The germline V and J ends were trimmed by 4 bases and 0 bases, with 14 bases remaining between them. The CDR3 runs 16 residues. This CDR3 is CASSPAPPYSNQPQHF. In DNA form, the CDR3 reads TGTGCCAGCAGCCCCGCCCCACCCTATAGCAATCAGCCCCAGCATTTT. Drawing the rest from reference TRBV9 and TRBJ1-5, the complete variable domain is DSGVTQTPKHLITATGQRVTLRCSPRSGDLSVYWYQQSLDQGLQFLIQYYNGEERAKGNILERFSAQQFPDLHSELNLSSLELGDSALYFCASSPAPPYSNQPQHFGDGTRLSIL.

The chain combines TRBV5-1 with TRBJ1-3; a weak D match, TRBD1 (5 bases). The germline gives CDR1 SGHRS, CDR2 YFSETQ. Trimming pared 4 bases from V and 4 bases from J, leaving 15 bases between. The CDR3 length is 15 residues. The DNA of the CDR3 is TGCGCCAGCAGCCCTGGGCAGGGATACGGAAACACCATATATTTT. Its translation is CASSPGQGYGNTIYF.

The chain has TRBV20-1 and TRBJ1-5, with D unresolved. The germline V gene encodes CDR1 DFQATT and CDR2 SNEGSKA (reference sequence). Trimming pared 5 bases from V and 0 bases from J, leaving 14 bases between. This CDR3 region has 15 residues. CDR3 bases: TGCAGTGCTCTCCTACTCAAAGATAGCAATCAGCCCCAGCATTTT. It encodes CSALLLKDSNQPQHF.

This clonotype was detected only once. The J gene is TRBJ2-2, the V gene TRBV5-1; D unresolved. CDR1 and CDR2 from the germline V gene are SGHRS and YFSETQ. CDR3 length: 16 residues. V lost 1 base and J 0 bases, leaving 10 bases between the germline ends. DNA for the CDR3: TGCGCCAGCAGCTTGCTGACAAGTTCGAACACCGGGGAGCTGTTTTTT. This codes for CASSLLTSSNTGELFF.

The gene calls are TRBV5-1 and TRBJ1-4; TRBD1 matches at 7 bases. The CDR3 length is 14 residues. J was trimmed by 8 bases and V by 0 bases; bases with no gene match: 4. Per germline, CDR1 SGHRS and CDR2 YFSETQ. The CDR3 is CASSLEGAREKLFF. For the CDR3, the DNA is TGCGCCAGCAGCTTGGAGGGGGCGCGGGAAAAACTGTTTTTT.

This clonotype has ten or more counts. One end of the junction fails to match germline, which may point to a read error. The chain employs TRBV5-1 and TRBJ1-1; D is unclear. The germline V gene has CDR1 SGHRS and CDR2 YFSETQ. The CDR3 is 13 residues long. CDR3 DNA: TGTGCCAGCAGCTTGGGCGGGAACACTGAAGCTTTCTTT. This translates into CASSLGGNTEAFF. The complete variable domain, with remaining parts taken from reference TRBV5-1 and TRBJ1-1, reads KAGVTQTPRYLIKTRGQQVTLSCSPISGHRSVSWYQQTPGQGLQFLFEYFSETQRNKGNFPGRFSGRQFSNSRSEMNVSTLELGDSALYLCASSLGGNTEAFFGQGTRLTVV.

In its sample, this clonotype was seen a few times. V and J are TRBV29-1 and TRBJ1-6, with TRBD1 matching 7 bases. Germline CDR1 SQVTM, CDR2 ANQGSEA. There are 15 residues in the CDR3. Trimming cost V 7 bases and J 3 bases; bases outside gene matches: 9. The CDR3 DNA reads TGCAGCGCACGGTCGGGGGACAGCTATAATTCACCCCTCCACTTT. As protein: CSARSGDSYNSPLHF.

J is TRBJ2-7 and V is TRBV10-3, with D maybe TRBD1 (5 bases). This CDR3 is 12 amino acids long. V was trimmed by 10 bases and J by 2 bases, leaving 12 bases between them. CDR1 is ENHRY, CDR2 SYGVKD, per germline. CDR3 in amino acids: CASRGHPYEQYF. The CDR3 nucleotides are TGTGCCAGCAGAGGACACCCCTACGAGCAGTACTTC.

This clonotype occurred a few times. CDR3 protein: CASGPLAGGGQETQYF. CDR3 in DNA: TGTGCCAGCGGCCCTCTCGCGGGGGGGGGCCAAGAGACCCAGTACTTC. The chain couples TRBV7-2 to TRBJ2-5; 9 nucleotides agree with TRBD2. This CDR3 comprises 16 residues. Germline CDR1 SGHTA, CDR2 FQGNSA. V lost 8 bases, J lost 1 base, and 11 bases stayed unmatched.

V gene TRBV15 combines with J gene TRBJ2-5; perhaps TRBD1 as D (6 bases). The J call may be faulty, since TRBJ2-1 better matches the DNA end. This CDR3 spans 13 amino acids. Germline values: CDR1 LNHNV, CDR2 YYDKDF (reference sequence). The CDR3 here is CATSRDLRGEQFF. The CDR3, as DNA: TGTGCCACCAGCAGAGACTTAAGGGGGGAGCAGTTCTTC.

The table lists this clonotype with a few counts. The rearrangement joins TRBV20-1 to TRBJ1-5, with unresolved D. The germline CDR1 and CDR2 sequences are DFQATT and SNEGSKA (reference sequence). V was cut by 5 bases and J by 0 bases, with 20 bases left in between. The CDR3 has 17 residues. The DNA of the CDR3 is TGCAGTGCTCTGTCCCCCAGGATACAAGATAGCAATCAGCCCCAGCATTTT. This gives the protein CSALSPRIQDSNQPQHF.

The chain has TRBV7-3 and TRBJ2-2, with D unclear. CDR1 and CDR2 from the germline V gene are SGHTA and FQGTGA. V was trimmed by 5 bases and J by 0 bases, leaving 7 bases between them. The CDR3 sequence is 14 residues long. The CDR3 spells CASSPHPNTGELFF. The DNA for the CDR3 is TGTGCCAGCAGCCCTCACCCGAACACCGGGGAGCTGTTTTTT.

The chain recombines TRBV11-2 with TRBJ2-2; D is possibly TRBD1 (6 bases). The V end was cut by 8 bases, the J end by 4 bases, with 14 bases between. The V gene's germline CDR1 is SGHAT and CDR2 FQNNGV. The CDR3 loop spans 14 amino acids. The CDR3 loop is CASGSQGGTGELFF. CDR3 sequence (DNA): TGTGCCAGCGGATCACAGGGCGGCACCGGGGAGCTGTTTTTT.

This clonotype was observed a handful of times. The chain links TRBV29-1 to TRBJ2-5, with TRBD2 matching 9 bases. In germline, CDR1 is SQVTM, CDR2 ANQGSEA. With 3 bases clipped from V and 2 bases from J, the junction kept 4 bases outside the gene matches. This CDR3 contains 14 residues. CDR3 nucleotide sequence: TGCAGCGTTGAGCCAGCGGGAGGACAAGAGACCCAGTACTTC. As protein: CSVEPAGGQETQYF.

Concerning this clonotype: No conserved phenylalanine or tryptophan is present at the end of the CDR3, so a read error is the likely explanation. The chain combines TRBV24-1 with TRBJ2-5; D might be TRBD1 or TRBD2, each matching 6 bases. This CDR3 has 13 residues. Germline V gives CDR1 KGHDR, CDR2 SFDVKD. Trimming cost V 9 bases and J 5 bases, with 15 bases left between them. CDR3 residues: CATGGERGETQYL. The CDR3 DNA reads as TGTGCCACCGGAGGGGAGAGGGGGGAGACCCAGTACCTC.

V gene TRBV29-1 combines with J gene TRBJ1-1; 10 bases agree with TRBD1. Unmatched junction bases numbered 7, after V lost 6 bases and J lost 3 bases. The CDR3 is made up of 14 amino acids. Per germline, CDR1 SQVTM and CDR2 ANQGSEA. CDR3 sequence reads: CSVSDRGRDTEAFF. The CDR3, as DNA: TGCAGCGTCTCCGACAGGGGGCGGGACACTGAAGCTTTCTTT.